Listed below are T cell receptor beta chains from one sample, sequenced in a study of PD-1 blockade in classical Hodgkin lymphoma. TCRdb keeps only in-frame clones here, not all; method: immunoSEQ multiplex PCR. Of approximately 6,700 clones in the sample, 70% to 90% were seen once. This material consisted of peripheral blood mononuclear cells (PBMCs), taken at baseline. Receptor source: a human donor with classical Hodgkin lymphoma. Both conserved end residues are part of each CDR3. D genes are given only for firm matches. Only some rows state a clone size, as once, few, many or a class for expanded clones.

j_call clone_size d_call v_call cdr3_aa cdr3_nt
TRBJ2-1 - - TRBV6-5 CASSDRLEQFF TGTGCCAGCAGTGATAGACTTGAGCAGTTCTTC
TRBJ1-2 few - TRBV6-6 CASSYSEGAAGYTF TGTGCCAGCAGTTACAGTGAGGGAGCGGCGGGCTACACCTTC
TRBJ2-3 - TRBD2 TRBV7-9 CASSERLAGLTDTQYF TGTGCCAGCAGCGAAAGACTAGCGGGACTCACAGATACGCAGTATTTT
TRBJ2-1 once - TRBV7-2 CASSPPAYNEQFF TGTGCCAGCAGCCCCCCGGCCTACAATGAGCAGTTCTTC
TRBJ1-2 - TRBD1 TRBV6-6 CASGTGGDGYTF TGTGCCAGCGGGACAGGGGGAGATGGCTACACCTTC
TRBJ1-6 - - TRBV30 CAWTPAGDRYNSPLHF TGTGCCTGGACCCCTGCGGGGGATCGCTATAATTCACCCCTCCACTTT
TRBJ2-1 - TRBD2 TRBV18 CASSRTSGRAKNEQFF TGTGCCAGCTCAAGGACTAGCGGGAGGGCCAAGAATGAGCAGTTCTTC
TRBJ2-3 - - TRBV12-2 CASRPKLAGGGTDTQYF TGTGCAAGTCGCCCCAAACTAGCGGGAGGAGGCACAGATACGCAGTATTTT
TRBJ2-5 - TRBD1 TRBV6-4 CASSHRTGQGIFQETQYF TGTGCCAGCAGTCATAGGACCGGACAGGGGATTTTCCAAGAGACCCAGTACTTC
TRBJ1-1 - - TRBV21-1 CASSVLLATIRTEAFF TGTGCCAGCAGTGTCTTGTTAGCTACAATTCGCACTGAAGCTTTCTTT
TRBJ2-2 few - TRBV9 CASSALDRSTGELFF TGTGCCAGCAGCGCCCTAGACAGGAGTACCGGGGAGCTGTTTTTT
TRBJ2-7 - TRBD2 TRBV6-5 CASSYSGLGSYEQYF TGTGCCAGCAGTTATTCGGGACTAGGGTCCTACGAGCAGTACTTC
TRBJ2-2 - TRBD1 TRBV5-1 CASSLRDTGDTGELFF TGCGCCAGCAGCTTGAGGGACACAGGGGACACCGGGGAGCTGTTTTTT
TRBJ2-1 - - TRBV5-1 CASSLALSTSLQSGEQFF TGCGCCAGCAGCTTGGCCTTAAGTACTTCTCTCCAATCGGGTGAGCAGTTCTTC
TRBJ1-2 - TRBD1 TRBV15 CATSLGQGSPYGYTF TGTGCCACCAGCCTTGGACAGGGCTCACCCTATGGCTACACCTTC
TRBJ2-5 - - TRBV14 CASSQDVGKTQYF TGTGCCAGCAGCCAAGATGTCGGAAAGACCCAGTACTTC
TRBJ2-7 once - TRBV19 CASSIYSSNYEQYF TGTGCCAGTAGTATCTACTCAAGCAACTACGAGCAGTACTTC
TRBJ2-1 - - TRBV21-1 CASSNGGRVTNEQFF TGTGCCAGCAGCAATGGGGGTAGGGTGACCAATGAGCAGTTCTTC
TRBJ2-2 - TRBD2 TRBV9 CANRLAGDTGELFF TGTGCCAACAGACTAGCGGGAGACACCGGGGAGCTGTTTTTT
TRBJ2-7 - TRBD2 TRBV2 CASSAHGLLAGGHEQYF TGTGCCAGCAGTGCCCACGGTTTACTAGCGGGAGGGCACGAGCAGTACTTC
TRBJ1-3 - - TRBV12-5 CASGLGGNGNTIYF TGTGCTAGTGGTTTAGGGGGGAACGGGAACACCATATATTTT
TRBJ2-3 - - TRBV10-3 CASSYSLNRDTQYF TGTGCCAGCAGTTACTCATTAAACAGAGATACGCAGTATTTT
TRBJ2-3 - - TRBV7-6 CASSPNRDQLQYF TGTGCCAGCAGCCCTAACCGGGACCAACTGCAGTATTTT
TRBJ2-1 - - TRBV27 CASSSRLGVYNEQFF TGTGCCAGCAGTTCCCGTTTAGGGGTCTACAATGAGCAGTTCTTC
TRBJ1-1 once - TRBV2 CASSEPGVPLNTEAFF TGTGCCAGCAGTGAACCAGGGGTCCCCCTGAACACTGAAGCTTTCTTT
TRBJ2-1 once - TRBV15 CATSRAHRPEALPDYNEQFF TGTGCCACCAGCAGAGCCCACCGGCCAGAGGCGTTACCTGACTACAATGAGCAGTTCTTC
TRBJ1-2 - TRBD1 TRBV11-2 CASSPGQGRYGYTF TGTGCCAGCAGCCCCGGACAGGGACGCTATGGCTACACCTTC
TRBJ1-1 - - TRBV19 CASSMEGRRAFF TGTGCCAGTAGTATGGAGGGACGGAGAGCTTTCTTT
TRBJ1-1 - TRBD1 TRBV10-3 CAIRLVQGVDTEAFF TGTGCCATCAGACTAGTCCAGGGGGTGGACACTGAAGCTTTCTTT
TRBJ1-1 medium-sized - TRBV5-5 CASSFGWGSNTEAFF TGTGCCAGCAGCTTTGGTTGGGGATCGAACACTGAAGCTTTCTTT
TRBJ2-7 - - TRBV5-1 CASSKGPLYEQYF TGCGCCAGCAGCAAAGGACCTCTCTACGAGCAGTACTTC
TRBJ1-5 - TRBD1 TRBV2 CASTQTQGQGNQPQHF TGTGCCAGCACCCAAACACAGGGGCAGGGTAATCAGCCCCAGCATTTT
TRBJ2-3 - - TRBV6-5 CASSYSQQNTQYF TGTGCCAGCAGTTACAGCCAACAGAATACGCAGTATTTT
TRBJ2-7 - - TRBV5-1 CASSLVVSSYEQYF TGCGCCAGCAGCTTGGTGGTCTCATCCTACGAGCAGTACTTC
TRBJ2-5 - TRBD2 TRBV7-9 CASSFDLSAGGETQYF TGTGCCAGCAGCTTTGACCTCTCAGCGGGAGGGGAGACCCAGTACTTC
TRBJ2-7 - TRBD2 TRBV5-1 CASSLVQGGGYEQYF TGCGCCAGCAGCTTGGTACAGGGCGGGGGGTACGAGCAGTACTTC
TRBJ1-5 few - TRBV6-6 CASSYPLGGRDQPQHF TGTGCCAGCAGTTACCCCCTGGGGGGCCGGGATCAGCCCCAGCATTTT
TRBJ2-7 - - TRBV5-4 CASSYDRFSYEQYF TGTGCCAGCAGTTATGACCGATTTTCCTACGAGCAGTACTTC
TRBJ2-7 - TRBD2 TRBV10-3 CAIRTGTSGSGNTYEQYF TGTGCCATCAGAACCGGGACTAGCGGGAGCGGGAATACCTACGAGCAGTACTTC
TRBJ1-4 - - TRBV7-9 CASSPGSQGATNEKLFF TGTGCCAGCAGCCCAGGAAGTCAGGGCGCAACTAATGAAAAACTGTTTTTT
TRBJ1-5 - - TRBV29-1 CSVGGAGQPQHF TGCAGCGTTGGTGGGGCCGGTCAGCCCCAGCATTTT
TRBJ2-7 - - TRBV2 CASRMVVGYEQYF TGTGCCAGCAGGATGGTGGTGGGCTACGAGCAGTACTTC
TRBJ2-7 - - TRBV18 CASSPSGGALTEQYF TGTGCCAGCTCACCCTCTGGGGGGGCTCTTACCGAGCAGTACTTC
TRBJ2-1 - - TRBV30 CAWSGEALRGNEQFF TGTGCCTGGAGTGGGGAGGCCCTCCGTGGTAATGAGCAGTTCTTC
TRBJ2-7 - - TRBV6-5 CASSYSRGKGEQYF TGTGCCAGCAGTTACTCCCGCGGGAAAGGGGAGCAGTACTTC
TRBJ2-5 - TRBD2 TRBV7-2 CASSLGLAGGYRETQYF TGTGCCAGCAGCTTAGGACTAGCGGGAGGTTATAGAGAGACCCAGTACTTC
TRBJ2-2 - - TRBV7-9 CASRLQRGTGELFF TGTGCCAGCCGACTCCAACGGGGTACCGGGGAGCTGTTTTTT
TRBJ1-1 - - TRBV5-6 CASSFLDREAFF TGTGCCAGCAGCTTCCTCGACAGAGAAGCTTTCTTT
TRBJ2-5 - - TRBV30 CAWSVWTVQETQYF TGTGCCTGGAGTGTATGGACAGTCCAAGAGACCCAGTACTTC